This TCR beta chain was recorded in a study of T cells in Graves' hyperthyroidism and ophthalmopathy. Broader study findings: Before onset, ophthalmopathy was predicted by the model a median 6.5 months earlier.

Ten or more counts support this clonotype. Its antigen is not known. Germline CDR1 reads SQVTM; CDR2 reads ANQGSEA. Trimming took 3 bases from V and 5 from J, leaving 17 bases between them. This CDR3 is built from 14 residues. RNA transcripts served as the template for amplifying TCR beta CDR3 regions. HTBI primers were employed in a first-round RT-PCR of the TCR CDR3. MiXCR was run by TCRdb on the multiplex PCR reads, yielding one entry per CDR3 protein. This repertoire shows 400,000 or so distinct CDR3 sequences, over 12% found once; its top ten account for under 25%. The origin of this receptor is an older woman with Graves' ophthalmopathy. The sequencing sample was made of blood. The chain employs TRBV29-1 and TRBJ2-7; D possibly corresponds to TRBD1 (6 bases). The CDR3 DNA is TGCAGCGTTGATGGTGGGCAGGGGTACGACGAGCAGTACTTC. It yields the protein CSVDGGQGYDEQYF.